This T cell receptor (beta chain) was sequenced in a study of shared clonotypes between healthy human individuals. Study conclusions and caveats: What naive subsets generally showed was a larger estimated richness than memory subsets showed.

The authors distributed each subset's genomic DNA evenly over several immunoSEQ plates. The data were produced by immunoSEQ multiplex PCR, yet TCRdb's version contains in-frame clones alone and is incomplete. The profile shows approximately 1.5 million clones, 97% to 99% of them singletons. This CDR3 has 13 residues. V was trimmed by 4 bases and J by 6 bases, leaving 13 bases between them. Germline V gene sequence: CDR1 SGHRS, CDR2 YFSETQ. Donors were healthy HIV-negative adults without recent acute infections or vaccinations. On this clone itself: The antigen is not known.

Sequenced sample: naive CD4+ T cells sorted from blood. The subset denotes: CD45RA+ positively selected. The receptor comes from a man aged 30-40 years in good health. This sequence joins TRBV5-1 and TRBJ1-1; D unresolved. This CDR3 reads CASSLGGGPEAFF. CDR3 in DNA: TGCGCCAGCAGCCTGGGTGGAGGGCCTGAAGCTTTCTTT.